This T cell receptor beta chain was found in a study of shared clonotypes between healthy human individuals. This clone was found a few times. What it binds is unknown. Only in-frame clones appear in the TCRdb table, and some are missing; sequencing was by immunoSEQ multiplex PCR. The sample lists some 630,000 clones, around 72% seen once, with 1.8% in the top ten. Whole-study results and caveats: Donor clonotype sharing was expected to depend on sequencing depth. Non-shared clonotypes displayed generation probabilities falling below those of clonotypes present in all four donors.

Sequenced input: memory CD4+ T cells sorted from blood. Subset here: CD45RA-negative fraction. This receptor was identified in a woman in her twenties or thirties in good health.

For the CDR3, the DNA is TGTGCCAGCACCGCGGACGGCGTTGGTGGCTACACCTTC. This codes for CASTADGVGGYTF. The chain recombines TRBV11-2 with TRBJ1-2; D remains ambiguous. The CDR3 length is 13 residues. Deletions cut 7 bases from V and 7 bases from J, with 16 bases between. CDR1 and CDR2 (germline): SGHAT, FQNNGV. The whole variable domain, filled in from reference TRBV11-2 and TRBJ1-2, reads EAGVAQSPRYKIIEKRQSVAFWCNPISGHATLYWYQQILGQGPKLLIQFQNNGVVDDSQLPKDRFSAERLKGVDSTLKIQPAKLEDSAVYLCASTADGVGGYTFGSGTRLTVV.